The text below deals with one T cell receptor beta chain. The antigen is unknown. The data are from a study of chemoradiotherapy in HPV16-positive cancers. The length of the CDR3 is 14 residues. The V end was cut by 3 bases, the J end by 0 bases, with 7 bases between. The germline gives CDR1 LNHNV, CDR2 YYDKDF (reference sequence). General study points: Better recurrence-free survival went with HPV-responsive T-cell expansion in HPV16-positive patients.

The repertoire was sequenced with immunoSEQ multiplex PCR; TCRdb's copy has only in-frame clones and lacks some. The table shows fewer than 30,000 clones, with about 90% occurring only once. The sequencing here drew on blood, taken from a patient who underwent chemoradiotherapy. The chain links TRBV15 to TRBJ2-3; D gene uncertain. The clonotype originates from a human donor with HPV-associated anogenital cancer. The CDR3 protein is CATSSLGSTDTQYF. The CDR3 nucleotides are TGTGCCACCAGCAGCCTCGGTAGCACAGATACGCAGTATTTT.